What follows are 14 T cell receptor beta chains derived from one specimen sequenced in a study of T-cell memory formation after mild COVID-19. TCRdb re-analysed the 5' RACE reads in MiXCR, keeping a single row per CDR3 protein. The table records some 68,000 distinct CDR3 sequences, around 17% of them present only once. Sequencing used PBMCs or a T cell subset sorted from them (not recorded which). The receptors here all came from an adult woman who had mild COVID-19 (a few samples of this study predate the infection). Cell type and time point are not known.

The chain links TRBV4-2 to TRBJ2-3; 12 nucleotides line up with TRBD2. The junction had 14 bases not matched to a gene; V was cut back by 5 bases and J by 2 bases. This CDR3 has 19 residues. Per germline, CDR1 LGHNA and CDR2 YNFKEQ. The CDR3 is CASSENWVGLAGFTDTQYF. CDR3 coding DNA: TGTGCCAGCAGCGAAAACTGGGTAGGACTAGCGGGGTTCACAGATACGCAGTATTTT.

This chain connects TRBV12-3 or TRBV12-4 to TRBJ2-7; a weak D match, TRBD2 (7 bases). V was trimmed by 3 bases and J by 6 bases, leaving 15 bases between them. The CDR3 covers 14 residues. The CDR3 nucleotides read TGTGCCAGCAGTTTCTTGGGGGGGCCAAGCGAGCAGTACTTC. Its protein product is CASSFLGGPSEQYF.

This chain uses TRBV7-9 with TRBJ2-7, with D maybe TRBD2 (7 bases). The CDR3 loop spans 15 amino acids. CDR1 and CDR2 (germline): SEHNR, FQNEAQ (reference sequence). V was shortened by 3 bases and J by 0 bases, with 12 bases between the two germline ends. The chain's CDR3 is CASSLGGLSSYEQYF. DNA of the CDR3: TGTGCCAGCAGCTTGGGGGGGCTTAGCTCCTACGAGCAGTACTTC.

This chain uses TRBV11-2 with TRBJ2-5; D remains unclear. The CDR3 consists of 15 residues. Per the germline V gene, CDR1 is SGHAT and CDR2 is FQNNGV. V was shortened by 5 bases and J by 4 bases, with 17 bases between the two germline ends. Written as DNA, the CDR3 is TGTGCCAGCAGCCACAGAGCGCGAGGCCTAGAGACCCAGTACTTC. This gives the protein CASSHRARGLETQYF.

The genes are TRBV4-3 and TRBJ2-7; the match to TRBD2 covers 11 bases. J lost 2 bases, V lost 0 bases, and 3 bases had no gene match. CDR1 LGHNA and CDR2 YSLEER come from the germline V gene. The CDR3 runs to 16 residues. CDR3 DNA sequence: TGCGCCAGCAGCCAAGACACGGGACTAGCGGCCTACGAGCAGTACTTC. As protein: CASSQDTGLAAYEQYF.

The chain employs TRBV30 and TRBJ2-1; D is ambiguous. Between the trimmed V and J ends, which lost 5 bases and 4 bases, there was a span of 9 bases. Germline V gene sequence: CDR1 GTSNPN, CDR2 SVGIG (reference sequence). The CDR3 consists of 12 residues. The CDR3 spells CAWGPRYNEQFF. CDR3 bases: TGTGCCTGGGGCCCGAGGTACAATGAGCAGTTCTTC.

This clonotype was seen repeatedly, ten times or more. The CDR3 sequence: CASSPRDREYEQYF. The CDR3, as DNA: TGTGCCAGCAGCCCGCGGGACAGGGAATACGAGCAGTACTTC. V is TRBV3-1 and J is TRBJ2-7; 9 bases fit TRBD1. Germline CDR1 LGHDT, CDR2 YNNKEL (reference sequence). Trimming cost V 4 bases and J 4 bases; bases outside gene matches: 5. The CDR3 consists of 14 residues.

This clonotype was counted only a few times. V and J are TRBV7-8 and TRBJ2-1; no definite D call. Trimming stripped 2 bases from V and 8 bases from J, with 10 bases between. There are 13 residues in the CDR3. The germline V gene has CDR1 SGHVS and CDR2 FQNEAQ. The CDR3 DNA sequence: TGTGCCAGCAGCTTAAGTCTGCACGATGAGCAGTTCTTC. It specifies CASSLSLHDEQFF.

This clonotype has more than one count but fewer than ten. The J gene is TRBJ2-1, the V gene TRBV7-2, with unresolved D. The CDR3 length is 13 residues. CDR1 is SGHTA and CDR2 is FQGNSA in the germline V gene. V gave up 3 bases and J gave up 7 bases, with 10 bases separating them. In DNA form, the CDR3 reads TGTGCCAGCAGCTTGAGGCAGCTAAATGAGCAGTTCTTC. Its protein is CASSLRQLNEQFF.

The chain employs TRBV7-6 and TRBJ1-2, with D tentatively TRBD1 (6 bases). Per germline, CDR1 SGHVS and CDR2 FNYEAQ. The CDR3 is 14 amino acids. Trimming removed 1 base at V and 3 bases at J, with 9 bases between. The CDR3 sequence is CASSLGGGDYGYTF. The DNA for the CDR3 is TGTGCCAGCAGCTTAGGAGGGGGGGACTATGGCTACACCTTC.

Only a few counts were recorded for this clonotype. CDR3: CASSIWTGYSNQPQHF. The DNA of the CDR3 is TGTGCCAGTAGTATTTGGACAGGCTATAGCAATCAGCCCCAGCATTTT. The chain combines TRBV19 with TRBJ1-5, with 7 bases matching TRBD1. This CDR3 has 16 amino acids. J was trimmed by 0 bases and V by 3 bases; bases with no gene match: 5. Germline V gene data show CDR1 as LNHDA and CDR2 as SQIVND (reference sequence).

This clonotype was observed a few times. The chain recombines TRBV7-6 with TRBJ2-7; TRBD1 matches at 10 bases. V was clipped by 8 bases and J by 6 bases; unmatched bases: 7. The CDR3 length is 13 residues. Germline CDR1 reads SGHVS; CDR2 reads FNYEAQ. In nucleotides, the CDR3 is TGTGCCAGCTCACCGGGACAGGGGCCCGAGCAGTACTTC. Its protein product is CASSPGQGPEQYF.

This clonotype turned up a few times. V and J are TRBV9 and TRBJ1-1, with TRBD1 matching 8 bases. This CDR3 region has 15 residues. V lost 2 bases and J lost 1; bases outside the gene matches: 4. The V gene's germline CDR1 is SGDLS and CDR2 YYNGEE. This CDR3 reads CASSVKDRANTEAFF. The CDR3 bases are TGTGCCAGCAGCGTGAAGGACAGGGCGAACACTGAAGCTTTCTTT.

The chain combines TRBV15 with TRBJ2-7; 9 positions match TRBD2. In germline, CDR1 is LNHNV, CDR2 YYDKDF (reference sequence). With V trimmed by 0 bases and J by 6 bases, 9 bases remained unmatched. The CDR3 contains 16 residues. In DNA, the CDR3 is TGTGCCACCAGCAGAGATTTTGCGGGAGGGCCGGGCGAGCAGTACTTC. Its protein is CATSRDFAGGPGEQYF.